These 30 T cell receptor beta chains were all obtained from the same sample, sequenced in a study of tumor-infiltrating lymphocytes in localized non-small cell lung cancer. Sequencing was performed with immunoSEQ multiplex PCR; in TCRdb, only in-frame clones are kept and a portion is missing. Here the sample spans fewer than 15,000 clones, roughly 66% being singletons. Sequencing used uninvolved lung tissue not adjacent to the tumor. These TCRs come from a human donor with non-small cell lung cancer.

This clone was seen just once. V is TRBV5-6 and J is TRBJ2-3; D is possibly TRBD1 (6 bases). Germline V lookup: CDR1 SGHDT, CDR2 YYEEEE. V lost 1 base to trimming and J lost 6 bases, with 18 bases between them. The CDR3 extends over 16 amino acids. Here the CDR3 reads CASSLPPGDISDTQYF. The CDR3, as DNA: TGTGCCAGCAGCTTGCCCCCAGGGGATATCTCGGATACGCAGTATTTT.

The rearrangement links TRBV27 to TRBJ2-7; 11 nucleotides align to TRBD2. Per germline, CDR1 MNHEY and CDR2 SMNVEV (reference sequence). V dropped 5 bases and J dropped 2; count of bases not matched to a gene: 5. The CDR3 runs to 15 residues. CDR3 amino acids: CASSLTSGGPYEQYF. CDR3 coding DNA: TGTGCCAGCAGTCTAACTAGCGGGGGACCCTACGAGCAGTACTTC.

The chain uses TRBV10-2 and TRBJ2-7; 12 positions agree with TRBD2. Germline lookup yields CDR1 WSHSY and CDR2 SAAADI. This CDR3 is built from 17 residues. Losses at the gene ends were 5 bases for V and 7 bases for J; bases not matched to a gene: 15. CDR3 sequence reads: CASSPTASSGGANEQYF. CDR3 coding DNA: TGCGCCAGCAGTCCCACCGCCTCTAGCGGGGGGGCAAATGAGCAGTACTTC.

This chain links TRBV4-3 with TRBJ2-7, with a possible D match to TRBD2 (6 bases). The CDR3 runs 14 residues. Trimming took off 1 base at V and 6 bases at J, with 13 bases between the two ends. The germline V gene encodes CDR1 LGHNA and CDR2 YSLEER. DNA of the CDR3: TGCGCCAGCAGCCAAGGGACGGGGGAGGTCGAGCAGTACTTC. Its protein is CASSQGTGEVEQYF.

This clone is medium-sized. The chain couples TRBV11-2 to TRBJ1-4; TRBD1 agrees at 8 bases. CDR1 SGHAT and CDR2 FQNNGV come from the germline V gene. After removal of 4 bases from V and 8 bases from J, the junction contained 6 bases not matched to a gene. There are 14 residues in the CDR3. CDR3 DNA: TGTGCCAGCAGCTCAGACAGGGGTAGCGAAAAACTGTTTTTT. Its protein product is CASSSDRGSEKLFF.

This clone was seen a handful of times. The chain joins TRBV9 to TRBJ2-7; TRBD2 matches at 9 bases. V lost 1 base to trimming and J lost 0 bases; unmatched junction nucleotides: 14. Germline V CDR1 and CDR2: SGDLS, YYNGEE. CDR3 length: 19 amino acids. CDR3 residues: CASSVMSGGTISSSYEQYF. The CDR3 DNA is TGTGCCAGCAGCGTAATGAGCGGGGGGACGATATCGAGCTCCTACGAGCAGTACTTC.

The J gene is TRBJ2-7, the V gene TRBV6-5; no reliable D call. The CDR3 has 13 amino acids. Germline CDR1 and CDR2: MNHEY and SVGAGI. Trimming left V 7 bases short and J 2 bases short, with 12 bases between. CDR3 DNA sequence: TGTGCCAGCATGACACCTACAACCTACGAGCAGTACTTC. Translation: CASMTPTTYEQYF.

The chain couples TRBV14 to TRBJ1-1, with TRBD1 matching 7 bases. The CDR3 totals 16 residues. J lost 0 bases, V lost 3 bases, and 7 bases had no gene match. The germline CDR1 and CDR2 sequences are SGHDN and FVKESK. The CDR3 spells CASSHPNRGMNTEAFF. The CDR3 DNA follows: TGTGCCAGCAGCCATCCAAACAGGGGCATGAACACTGAAGCTTTCTTT.

The chain is built from TRBV28 and TRBJ2-7, with 8 bases identical to TRBD2. The CDR3 is 17 residues long. The germline gives CDR1 MDHEN, CDR2 SYDVKM. V gave up 10 bases and J gave up 3 bases; unmatched junction bases: 20. CDR3 region: CATSGGGRTRYIYEQYF. The CDR3 bases are TGTGCCACCTCGGGGGGGGGTAGGACTAGATACATCTACGAGCAGTACTTC.

This sequence joins TRBV5-4 and TRBJ2-7, with 16 bases aligning to TRBD2. Trimming removed 4 bases from V and 1 base from J; junction bases left unmatched: 5. The germline gives CDR1 SGHNT, CDR2 YYREEE (reference sequence). The CDR3 totals 17 residues. CDR3 DNA sequence: TGTGCCAGCAGCCTGGGACTAGCGGGAGGGTTGTCCTACGAGCAGTACTTC. It is translated as CASSLGLAGGLSYEQYF. Drawing the rest from reference TRBV5-4 and TRBJ2-7, the complete variable domain is ETGVTQSPTHLIKTRGQQVTLRCSSQSGHNTVSWYQQALGQGPQFIFQYYREEENGRGNFPPRFSGLQFPNYSSELNVNALELDDSALYLCASSLGLAGGLSYEQYFGPGTRLTVT.

The rearrangement uses TRBV5-1 and TRBJ2-1, with a tentative D call TRBD2 (6 bases). CDR1 and CDR2 from the germline V gene are SGHRS and YFSETQ. CDR3 size: 15 residues. V lost 0 bases and J 4 bases, leaving 11 bases between the germline ends. This chain's CDR3 is CASSLGPGDYNEQFF. CDR3 in DNA: TGCGCCAGCAGCTTGGGGCCGGGAGATTACAATGAGCAGTTCTTC.

This clone ranks as large. The chain is built from TRBV9 and TRBJ1-3; D call uncertain. CDR3 length: 13 amino acids. Trimming took 0 bases from V and 7 from J, leaving 8 bases between them. CDR1 and CDR2 (germline): SGDLS, YYNGEE. The CDR3 nucleotides are TGTGCCAGCAGCGTAGAGGGCGGGAACACCATATATTTT. It codes for CASSVEGGNTIYF.

This clone rates as medium-sized. This sequence joins TRBV6-5 and TRBJ2-1; D call uncertain. There are 12 residues in the CDR3. Germline CDR1 reads MNHEY; CDR2 reads SVGAGI. V shed 0 bases and J shed 7 bases, with 4 bases lying between them. The CDR3 DNA reads as TGTGCCAGCAGTTACTCGTGGAATGAGCAGTTCTTC. This gives the protein CASSYSWNEQFF.

This chain joins TRBV6-6 and TRBJ2-2; 9 bases are shared with TRBD1. Germline values: CDR1 MNHNY, CDR2 SVGAGI (reference sequence). J gave up 5 bases and V 0 bases, and 4 bases lay outside the gene matches. The CDR3 is 16 residues long. In DNA form, the CDR3 reads TGTGCCAGCAGTTACTCCGGGGACAGGGCGACCGGGGAGCTGTTTTTT. Its translation is CASSYSGDRATGELFF.

This clone was detected a few times. The rearrangement links TRBV27 to TRBJ2-7; 10 bases fit TRBD2. This CDR3 spans 14 amino acids. The V and J ends lost 5 bases and 4 bases, in that order; junction bases with no gene match: 5. CDR1 is MNHEY and CDR2 is SMNVEV in the germline V gene (reference sequence). The CDR3 DNA is TGTGCCAGCAGTACTGGGACTAGCGTGTACGAGCAGTACTTC. It codes for CASSTGTSVYEQYF.

This chain joins TRBV28 and TRBJ2-1, with 7 nucleotides matching TRBD1. CDR1 is MDHEN and CDR2 is SYDVKM in the germline V gene. With 2 bases clipped from V and 3 bases from J, the junction kept 1 base outside the gene matches. The CDR3 runs to 14 residues. The CDR3 here is CASSLAGGYNEQFF. CDR3 DNA sequence: TGTGCCAGCAGTTTAGCAGGGGGCTACAATGAGCAGTTCTTC.

The genes are TRBV5-1 and TRBJ1-6, with D possibly matching TRBD1 (5 bases). The length of the CDR3 is 17 residues. V was shortened by 4 bases and J by 3 bases, with 17 bases between the two germline ends. Germline-derived CDR1 and CDR2 are SGHRS and YFSETQ. Here the CDR3 reads CASSLRDPTYYNSPLHF. DNA for the CDR3: TGCGCCAGCAGCCTCCGGGACCCCACCTACTATAATTCACCCCTCCACTTT.

The chain couples TRBV6-5 to TRBJ1-1; D gene unclear. Trimming removed 5 bases at V and 0 bases at J, with 10 bases between. Germline V gives CDR1 MNHEY, CDR2 SVGAGI. The CDR3 consists of 14 residues. The CDR3 loop reads CASSRLQMNTEAFF. CDR3 nucleotide sequence: TGTGCCAGCAGTCGATTGCAGATGAACACTGAAGCTTTCTTT.

J is TRBJ1-5 and V is TRBV5-6, with 9 bases that match TRBD1. Per the germline V gene, CDR1 is SGHDT and CDR2 is YYEEEE. The CDR3 sequence is 18 residues long. After removal of 4 bases from V and 7 bases from J, the junction contained 18 bases not matched to a gene. CDR3 coding DNA: TGTGCCAGCAGCGAGGGTGGACCCGGGACAGGGAGGTGGCAGCCCCAGCATTTT. Translation: CASSEGGPGTGRWQPQHF.

J is TRBJ2-3 and V is TRBV7-2; the D gene is possibly TRBD2 (6 bases). The CDR3 covers 14 residues. Trimming took 5 bases from V and 1 from J, leaving 10 bases between them. Germline V gives CDR1 SGHTA, CDR2 FQGNSA. The CDR3 region has the DNA TGTGCCAGCAGCGTGCGCGGGGGCACAGATACGCAGTATTTT. It codes for CASSVRGGTDTQYF.

The CDR3 spells CASSLDGGELFF. The CDR3 nucleotides are TGTGCCAGCAGCTTAGACGGGGGGGAGCTGTTTTTT. V is TRBV7-6 and J is TRBJ2-2; D unclear. The CDR3 has 12 amino acids. Deletions cut 1 base from V and 8 bases from J, with 5 bases between. Germline CDR1 reads SGHVS; CDR2 reads FNYEAQ.

This clone was counted between two and nine times. The CDR3 loop reads CASSRGGSNQPQHF. CDR3 nucleotide sequence: TGTGCCAGCAGCAGGGGGGGTAGCAATCAGCCCCAGCATTTT. The genes are TRBV6-5 and TRBJ1-5, with 7 positions matching TRBD1. Germline V CDR1 and CDR2: MNHEY, SVGAGI. The V and J ends lost 6 bases and 0 bases, in that order; junction bases with no gene match: 2. This CDR3 contains 14 residues.

The V call is TRBV6-6, the J call TRBJ2-7; 12 bases match TRBD1. Trimming at V came to 5 bases and at J to 4 bases, leaving 6 bases not matched to a gene. CDR1 is MNHNY, CDR2 SVGAGI, per germline (reference sequence). CDR3 size: 15 residues. The CDR3 loop is CASSPGQGAKYEQYF. The CDR3 DNA reads as TGTGCCAGCAGTCCGGGACAGGGGGCCAAGTACGAGCAGTACTTC.

This chain connects TRBV7-2 to TRBJ2-3; D is ambiguous. Germline-derived CDR1 and CDR2 are SGHTA and FQGNSA. Trimming took off 2 bases at V and 0 bases at J, with 9 bases between the two ends. The length of the CDR3 is 15 residues. Here the CDR3 reads CASSLLSHSTDTQYF. The CDR3 bases are TGTGCCAGCAGCTTACTCTCTCATAGCACAGATACGCAGTATTTT.

The J gene is TRBJ2-7, the V gene TRBV30; D is unclear. V dropped 3 bases and J dropped 1 base, with 13 bases sitting between them. The CDR3 spans 14 residues. Germline-derived CDR1 and CDR2 are GTSNPN and SVGIG (reference sequence). This CDR3 is CAWRGIQCSYEQYF. In DNA, the CDR3 is TGTGCCTGGAGGGGGATCCAGTGTTCCTACGAGCAGTACTTC.

This clone was found a few times. The chain couples TRBV6-5 to TRBJ2-1, with 7 bases aligning to TRBD2. Per the germline V gene, CDR1 is MNHEY and CDR2 is SVGAGI. Germline trimming cut 8 bases from V and 8 bases from J; bases unmatched to any gene: 9. The CDR3 length is 13 residues. The CDR3 spells CASSSGGWDEQFF. In nucleotides, the CDR3 is TGTGCCAGCTCTAGCGGAGGGTGGGATGAGCAGTTCTTC.

The rearrangement joins TRBV7-8 to TRBJ1-1; D is possibly TRBD1 (6 bases). This CDR3 region has 14 residues. Between the trimmed V and J ends, which lost 3 bases and 6 bases, there was a span of 14 bases. The germline gives CDR1 SGHVS, CDR2 FQNEAQ. The CDR3 reads CASSFYRQGSEAFF. CDR3 coding DNA: TGTGCCAGCAGCTTCTATCGGCAGGGGTCTGAAGCTTTCTTT.

The chain recombines TRBV2 with TRBJ2-7; possible D gene TRBD2, 5 bases. V was cut by 5 bases and J by 6 bases, with 17 bases left in between. In germline, CDR1 is SNHLY, CDR2 FYNNEI. CDR3 size: 14 residues. CDR3 sequence reads: CASSLAAGESEQYF. DNA of the CDR3: TGTGCCAGCAGTTTAGCTGCGGGCGAGTCCGAGCAGTACTTC.

CDR3 protein: CASSQGPGSYNEQFF. Written as DNA, the CDR3 is TGCGCCAGCAGCCAAGGCCCAGGGTCCTACAATGAGCAGTTCTTC. The chain carries TRBV4-3 and TRBJ2-1; D is possibly TRBD1 (5 bases). The CDR3 length is 15 residues. The V gene's germline CDR1 is LGHNA and CDR2 YSLEER. V was cut by 1 base and J by 1 base, with 8 bases left in between.

The chain carries TRBV7-2 and TRBJ1-3; 7 bases map to TRBD1. The germline CDR1 and CDR2 sequences are SGHTA and FQGNSA. With 5 bases clipped from V and 3 bases from J, the junction kept 10 bases outside the gene matches. The CDR3 extends over 16 amino acids. This chain's CDR3 is CASSLASDRHGNTIYF. Written as DNA, the CDR3 is TGTGCCAGCAGCCTTGCCTCGGACAGGCATGGAAACACCATATATTTT.